This TCR beta chain was found in a study of shared clonotypes between healthy human individuals. Trimming took 0 bases from V and 4 from J, leaving 14 bases between them. This CDR3 has 15 amino acids. The V gene's germline CDR1 is SGHRS and CDR2 YFSETQ. Method: immunoSEQ multiplex PCR; TCRdb's copy keeps in-frame clones and lacks some. The data contain some 1,100,000 clones, approximately 80% of them singletons. This clone showed up just once. The TCR comes from a man aged 18 to 30 in good health. Some clones in this sample may be carry-over from other donors' samples. V usage is TRBV5-1 and J usage is TRBJ2-7; tentative D call: TRBD1 (5 bases). Specimen: memory CD4+ T cells from PBMCs. This sample's subset: CD45RA-negative fraction. DNA of the CDR3: TGCGCCAGCAGCTTGGGTCCAGGGTCCGAATACGAGCAGTACTTC. This gives the protein CASSLGPGSEYEQYF.